Detailed here is one TCR beta chain. Its target is unknown. This sample was taken from a study of CD8 T cells in Susac syndrome. Study outcomes and limitations: The relatively small number of individuals in the TCR sequencing and HLA analysis was acknowledged by the study.

With random hexamers, roughly 0.5 to 1 ug RNA was reverse transcribed. Amplification of TCR beta CDR3 used immunoSEQ multiplex PCR across 54 Vbeta and 13 Jbeta. TCRdb passed the immunoSEQ multiplex PCR reads through MiXCR, listing each CDR3 protein once. This sample has approximately 100,000 distinct CDR3 sequences, with 96% found just once. The individuals used as controls were healthy donors who had been matched for both age and sex. Negative isolation was applied to CD8+ and CD4+ T cells, and FACS enrichment was applied to TEMRA cells. Germline loops: CDR1 SGHRS, CDR2 YFSETQ. The trim removed 4 bases at V and 3 bases at J, leaving 10 bases unmatched. The CDR3 spans 17 residues.

This TCR was sampled from a human donor in good health. This rearrangement joins TRBV5-1 to TRBJ2-1; 10 bases fit TRBD2. The sample comprised CD4+ T cells from PBMCs. CDR3 sequence reads: CASSKPQREGSYNEQFF. CDR3 DNA sequence: TGCGCCAGCAGCAAACCACAGCGGGAGGGGAGCTACAATGAGCAGTTCTTC. Using reference TRBV5-1 and TRBJ2-1 for the parts outside the CDR3, the full variable domain is KAGVTQTPRYLIKTRGQQVTLSCSPISGHRSVSWYQQTPGQGLQFLFEYFSETQRNKGNFPGRFSGRQFSNSRSEMNVSTLELGDSALYLCASSKPQREGSYNEQFFGPGTRLTVL.